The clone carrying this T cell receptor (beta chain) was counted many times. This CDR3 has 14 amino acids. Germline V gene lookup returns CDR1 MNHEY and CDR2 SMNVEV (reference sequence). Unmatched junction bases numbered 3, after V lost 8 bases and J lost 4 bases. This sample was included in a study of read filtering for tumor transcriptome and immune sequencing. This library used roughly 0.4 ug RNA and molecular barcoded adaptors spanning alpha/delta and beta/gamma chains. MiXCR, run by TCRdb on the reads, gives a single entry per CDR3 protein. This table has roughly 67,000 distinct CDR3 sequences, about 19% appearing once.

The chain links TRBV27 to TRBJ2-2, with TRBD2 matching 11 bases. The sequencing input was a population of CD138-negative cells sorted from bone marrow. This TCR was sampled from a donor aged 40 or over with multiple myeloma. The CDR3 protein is CASLGLAGTGELFF. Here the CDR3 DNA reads TGTGCCAGCCTCGGACTAGCGGGCACCGGGGAGCTGTTTTTT.